Listed below are T cell receptor beta chains from one sample, sequenced in a study of identical twins. TCRdb itself ran the 5' RACE reads through MiXCR, one entry per CDR3 protein. The table shows roughly 200,000 distinct CDR3 sequences, with 15% occurring only once. The data were also submitted as part of a second study, on T cells expressing NK-cell markers.

The sequenced sample consisted of CD8+ T cells sorted from blood. These receptors came from a woman under 30 in good health. The CDR3 runs from the conserved cysteine through the conserved F or W. The D gene is left open where the match is weak. The size of a clone is reported for some rows only, either as once, few or many, or as a class for expanded clones.

>.|TRBV5-1|.|TRBJ2-7
TGCGCCAGCAGCTTGGTAGGCAGGCCTAGCGAGCAGTACTTC
CASSLVGRPSEQYF
>.|TRBV10-1|.|TRBJ2-2
TGCGCCAGCAGTGAACAGGACCCCGGGGAGCTGTTTTTT
CASSEQDPGELFF
>.|TRBV11-2|TRBD2|TRBJ2-1
TGTGCCAGCAGCCAACTTTCAGCCGGGACTAATGGGTTCAGGTACAATGAGCAGTTCTTC
CASSQLSAGTNGFRYNEQFF
>few|TRBV27|.|TRBJ1-1
TGTGCCAGCAGTTTCCTAACAGCCACTGAAGCTTTCTTT
CASSFLTATEAFF
>.|TRBV4-3|.|TRBJ2-1
TGCGCCAGCAGCTCTAGGGTAGCATCCTACAATGAGCAGTTCTTC
CASSSRVASYNEQFF
>.|TRBV7-6|.|TRBJ2-2
TGTGCCAGCAGCTTAACGGCGGGGATAAACACCGGGGAGCTGTTTTTT
CASSLTAGINTGELFF
>.|TRBV12-3/TRBV12-4|TRBD2|TRBJ2-4
TGTGCCAGCAGTTCCCTAGCGGGGGGCCTAATGGCCAAAAACATTCAGTACTTC
CASSSLAGGLMAKNIQYF
>.|TRBV12-3/TRBV12-4|.|TRBJ2-3
TGTGCCAGCAGGTATACTAGTGCCCCGGGGGCTACGCAGTATTTT
CASRYTSAPGATQYF
>many|TRBV6-2/TRBV6-3|.|TRBJ2-3
TGTGCCAGCAGTCCTCAGACGGATCCAGATACGCAGTATTTT
CASSPQTDPDTQYF
>few|TRBV14|TRBD2|TRBJ2-1
TGTGCCAGCAGCCGTCTTGGCCGGGAGGGCATCACCAATGAGCAGTTCTTC
CASSRLGREGITNEQFF
>few|TRBV7-3|TRBD2|TRBJ2-1
TGTGCCAGCAGCTTAATAGCGGGGGCCCTCAATGAGCAGTTCTTC
CASSLIAGALNEQFF
>.|TRBV11-2|.|TRBJ1-1
TGTGCCAGCAGCTTACTCGTCGGGGCAATAGATGAAGCTTTCTTT
CASSLLVGAIDEAFF
>many|TRBV4-2|.|TRBJ1-1
TGTGCCAGCAGCCAAGTTTTCCGGACAGAAACCATGAACACTGAAGCTTTCTTT
CASSQVFRTETMNTEAFF
>.|TRBV7-9|.|TRBJ2-1
TGTGCCAGCAGCTTATCCAGGACGCTCCCGGGCGAGCAGTTCTTC
CASSLSRTLPGEQFF
>.|TRBV6-5|.|TRBJ2-1
TGTGCCAGCAGTTACTCTGGCGGAAGCCCCCCTCATGAGCAGTTCTTC
CASSYSGGSPPHEQFF
>few|TRBV20-1|.|TRBJ2-7
TGCAGTGCTAGAGATAGCAGTAGCTCCTACGAGCAGTACTTC
CSARDSSSSYEQYF
>.|TRBV7-6|.|TRBJ1-6
TGTGCCAGCAGCGACCGAGACAGTGATAATTCACCCCTCCACTTT
CASSDRDSDNSPLHF
>few|TRBV29-1|.|TRBJ2-7
TGCAGCGTTCTTCCAGGGGGCTTCAGCGGGAGATTTAGCGAGCAGTACTTC
CSVLPGGFSGRFSEQYF
>.|TRBV5-1|TRBD2|TRBJ2-5
TGCGCCAGCAGCCACAGCGGGGGGGCCATGGAGACCCAGTACTTC
CASSHSGGAMETQYF
>.|TRBV10-2|.|TRBJ2-3
TGCGCCAGCAGTGAGTCGAGATGGCAACCTTGGGTTCCAGATACGCAGTATTTT
CASSESRWQPWVPDTQYF
>few|TRBV29-1|TRBD2|TRBJ2-1
TGCAGCGCTGCTACTAGCGGGAGGGGGGATGAGCAGTTCTTC
CSAATSGRGDEQFF
>.|TRBV15|TRBD2|TRBJ2-3
TGTGCCACCAGCTTGAGCGGGGGGGCCACAGATACGCAGTATTTT
CATSLSGGATDTQYF
>few|TRBV5-1|.|TRBJ1-4
TGCGCCAGCAGCCCAGGGACAACAACTAATGAAAAACTGTTTTTT
CASSPGTTTNEKLFF
>few|TRBV27|.|TRBJ2-2
TGTGCCAGCACCTTAGGGGGAGGAGGGACCGGGGAGCTGTTTTTT
CASTLGGGGTGELFF
>.|TRBV11-2|.|TRBJ1-1
TGTGCCAGCAGCCCGGAGGGCAGATACACTGAAGCTTTCTTT
CASSPEGRYTEAFF
>few|TRBV12-3/TRBV12-4|.|TRBJ2-1
TGTGCCAGCAGTTTAGCGTCGGCGGTCCTCTACAATGAGCAGTTCTTC
CASSLASAVLYNEQFF